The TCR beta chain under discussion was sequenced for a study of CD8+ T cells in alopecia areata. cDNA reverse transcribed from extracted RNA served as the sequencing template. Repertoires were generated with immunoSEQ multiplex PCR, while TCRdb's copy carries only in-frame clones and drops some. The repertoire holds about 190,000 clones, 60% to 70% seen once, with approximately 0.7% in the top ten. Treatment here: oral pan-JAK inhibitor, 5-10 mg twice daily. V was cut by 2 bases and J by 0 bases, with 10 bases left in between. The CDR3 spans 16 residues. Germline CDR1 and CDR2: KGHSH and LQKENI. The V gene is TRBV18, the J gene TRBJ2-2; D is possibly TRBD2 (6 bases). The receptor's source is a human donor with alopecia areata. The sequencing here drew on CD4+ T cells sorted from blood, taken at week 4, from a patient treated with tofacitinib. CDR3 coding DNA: TGTGCCAGCTCACCATTAGGGACTCCGAACACCGGGGAGCTGTTTTTT. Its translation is CASSPLGTPNTGELFF.